The present TCR beta chain was sequenced within a study of blood T cell repertoires in COVID-19 (dated by TCRdb to the early 2020s). Regarding the research as a whole: Samples from collaborators originated in the United States, Italy and Spain and spanned both the acute and convalescent phases of COVID-19. The samples were drawn from two sources: the first 160 participants of the ongoing ImmuneRACE study, and 1,000 to 1,500 subjects contributed by 6 global collaborators. The dataset comprised deeply sampled blood TCRbeta repertoires from subjects exposed to, actively infected with, or recovered from COVID-19. The repertoires were released in a freely available public database meant as a resource for research on the immune response to SARS-CoV-2. Where HLA class I and class II types were available, the types were taken from metadata supplied by the sample provider, not from assay-based typing. Sample metadata almost always included a de-identified subject ID, COVID-19 status, age in years and sex. The prospective study material was composed of cDNA or gDNA derived from T cells, B-cell-depleted T cells, or PBMCs. The paper as a whole reports these results and caveats: Clinical and demographic metadata were provided uncurated, with the amount varying by source and participant.

Per the germline V gene, MGHRA is the CDR1 and YSYEKL is the CDR2. The CDR3, from cysteine to phenylalanine, totals 15 residues. The kept DNA is CDR3 alone, 45 bases in frame from the first base. A distance of 17 bases separates the germline ends of V and J, which lose 4 bases and 7 bases respectively. This clone was observed a single time. Its specific antigen is unknown. The sample holds no much larger clone one base away, and base qualities are not on file. Collaborating institutions collected whole blood in K2EDTA tubes following their own protocols. Collaborator samples were shipped for TCRbeta analysis as frozen whole blood, isolated PBMCs, or DNA extracted from either sample type. TCRbeta CDR3 regions were amplified from genomic DNA using the immunoSEQ Assay, a bias-controlled multiplex PCR. From the authors' description of their analysis: Nucleated cell counts per sample were estimated from amplification of reference gene primers within the assay. To quantify the absolute abundance of each unique TCRbeta CDR3 rearrangement, sequence reads were collapsed and filtered. For each sample, productive Simpson clonality was calculated as the square root of Simpson's diversity index across productive rearrangements. TCRdb holds this immuneACCESS table with in-frame rearrangements only. Some clones are missing; in checked studies, unresolved V genes explain under half, and the rest has no known cause. For V, J and clone size, that table is used; D and trimming come from the DNA. The sample has about 110,000 clones on record, approximately 84% of them singletons. Roughly 3.5% of the sample is held by the ten biggest clonotypes.

The chain employs TRBV4-1 and TRBJ2-1; the D region possibly corresponds to TRBD2 (6 bases align). The sequenced material came from peripheral blood. The TCR originated in a man in his forties with acute or convalescent COVID-19. In nucleotide form, the sequence is TGCGCCAGCAGCCCCTCTAGCGCCTACAGGAATGAGCAGTTCTTC. The translation is CASSPSSAYRNEQFF.